The clone carrying this T cell receptor beta chain was counted a few times. Antigen specificity is unknown. Through a sample-barcoded 5' primer and a J-beta primer mix, a second PCR was run for roughly 6 to 11 cycles. Each cDNA molecule was tagged by a template-switch adaptor with 12 random nucleotides. Each CDR3 protein gets one entry after TCRdb re-called the 5' RACE reads with MiXCR. The sample has about 640,000 distinct CDR3 sequences, under 70% seen once. Collection of 9.5 to 10 milliliters of peripheral blood was performed for each donor. This specimen comes from a study of blood T cells in healthy people across ages. Findings and caveats of the study: Significant beta diversity loss was already apparent by age approximately 36, declining roughly linearly.

Trimming removed 8 bases at V and 2 bases at J, with 14 bases between. Germline CDR1 reads SNHLY; CDR2 reads FYNNEI. This CDR3 has 14 residues. The material sequenced was blood. The receptor was isolated from a man between 60 and 75 years old in good health. This chain joins TRBV2 and TRBJ2-3; D is possibly TRBD2 (6 bases). For the CDR3, the DNA is TGTGCCAGCGGCCTGGGAGGAAACACAGATACGCAGTATTTT. Its protein product is CASGLGGNTDTQYF.